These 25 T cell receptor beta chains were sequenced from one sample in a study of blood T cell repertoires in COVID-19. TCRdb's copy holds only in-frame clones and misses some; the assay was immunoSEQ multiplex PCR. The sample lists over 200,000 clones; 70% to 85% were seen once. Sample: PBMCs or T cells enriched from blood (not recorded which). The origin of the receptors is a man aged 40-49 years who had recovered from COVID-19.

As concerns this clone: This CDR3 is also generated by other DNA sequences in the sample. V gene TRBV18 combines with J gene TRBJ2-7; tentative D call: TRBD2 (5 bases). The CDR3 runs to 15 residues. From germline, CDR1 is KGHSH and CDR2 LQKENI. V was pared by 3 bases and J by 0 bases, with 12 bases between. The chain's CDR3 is CASSPPSGGSYEQYF. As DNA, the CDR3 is TGTGCCAGCTCACCGCCCAGCGGCGGCTCCTACGAGCAGTACTTC.

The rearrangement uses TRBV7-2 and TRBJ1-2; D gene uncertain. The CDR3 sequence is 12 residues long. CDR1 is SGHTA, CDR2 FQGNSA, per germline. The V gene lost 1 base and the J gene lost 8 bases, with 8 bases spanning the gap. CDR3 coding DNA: TGTGCCAGCAGCTTAGACAGTGAAGGCTACACCTTC. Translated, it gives CASSLDSEGYTF.

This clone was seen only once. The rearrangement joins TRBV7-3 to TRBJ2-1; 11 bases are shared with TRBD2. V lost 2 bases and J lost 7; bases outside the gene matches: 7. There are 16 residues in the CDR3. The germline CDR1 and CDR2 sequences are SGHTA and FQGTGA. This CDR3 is CASSLSGTSGRNEQFF. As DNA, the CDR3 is TGTGCCAGCAGCTTATCAGGGACTAGCGGTAGGAATGAGCAGTTCTTC.

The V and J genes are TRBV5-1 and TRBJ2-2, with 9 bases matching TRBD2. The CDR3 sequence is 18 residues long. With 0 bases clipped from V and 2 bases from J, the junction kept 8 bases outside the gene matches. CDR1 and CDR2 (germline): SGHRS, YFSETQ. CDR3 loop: CASSLAGGGAHNTGELFF. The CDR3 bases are TGCGCCAGCAGCTTGGCGGGCGGGGGGGCCCACAACACCGGGGAGCTGTTTTTT.

CDR3 bases: TGTGCCAGCAGTTTAGACGTCGGCGGATACGAGCAGTACTTC. This gives the protein CASSLDVGGYEQYF. The chain combines TRBV27 with TRBJ2-7; no definite D call. The CDR3 is 14 amino acids. Germline loops: CDR1 MNHEY, CDR2 SMNVEV (reference sequence). Trimming pared 2 bases from V and 4 bases from J, leaving 12 bases between.

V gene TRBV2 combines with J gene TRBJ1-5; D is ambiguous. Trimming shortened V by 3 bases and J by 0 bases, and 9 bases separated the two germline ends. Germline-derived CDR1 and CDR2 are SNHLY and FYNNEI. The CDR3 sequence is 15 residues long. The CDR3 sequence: CASSDMRYSNQPQHF. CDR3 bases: TGTGCCAGCAGTGACATGCGGTATAGCAATCAGCCCCAGCATTTT.

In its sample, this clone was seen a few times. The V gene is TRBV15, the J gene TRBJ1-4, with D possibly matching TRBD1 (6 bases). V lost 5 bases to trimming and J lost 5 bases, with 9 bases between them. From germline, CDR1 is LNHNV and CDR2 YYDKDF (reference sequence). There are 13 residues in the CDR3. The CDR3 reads CATSRQANEKLFF. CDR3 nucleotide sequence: TGTGCCACCAGCCGACAGGCGAATGAAAAACTGTTTTTT.

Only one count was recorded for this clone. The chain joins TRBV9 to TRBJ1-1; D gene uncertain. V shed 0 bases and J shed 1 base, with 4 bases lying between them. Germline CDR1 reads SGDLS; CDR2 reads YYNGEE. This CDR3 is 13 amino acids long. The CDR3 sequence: CASSVDKNTEAFF. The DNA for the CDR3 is TGTGCCAGCAGCGTAGACAAGAACACTGAAGCTTTCTTT.

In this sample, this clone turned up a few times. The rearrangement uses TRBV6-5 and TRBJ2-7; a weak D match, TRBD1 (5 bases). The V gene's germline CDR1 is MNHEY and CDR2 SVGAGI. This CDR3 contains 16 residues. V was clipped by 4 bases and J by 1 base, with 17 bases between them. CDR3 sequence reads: CASSSRRQFPSYEQYF. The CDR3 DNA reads TGTGCCAGCAGTTCTAGAAGACAGTTTCCATCCTACGAGCAGTACTTC.

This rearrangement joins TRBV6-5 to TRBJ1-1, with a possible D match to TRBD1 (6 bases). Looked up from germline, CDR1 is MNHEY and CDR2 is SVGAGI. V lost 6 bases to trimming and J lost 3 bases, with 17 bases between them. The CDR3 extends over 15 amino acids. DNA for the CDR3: TGTGCCAGCAGCCGGAGCCCGGCAGGGGACACTGAAGCTTTCTTT. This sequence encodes CASSRSPAGDTEAFF.

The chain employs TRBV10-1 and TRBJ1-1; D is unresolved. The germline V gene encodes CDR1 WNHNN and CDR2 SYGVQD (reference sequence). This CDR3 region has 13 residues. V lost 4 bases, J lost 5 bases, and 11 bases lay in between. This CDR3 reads CASSGPGGTEAFF. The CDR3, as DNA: TGCGCCAGCAGTGGACCGGGTGGGACTGAAGCTTTCTTT.

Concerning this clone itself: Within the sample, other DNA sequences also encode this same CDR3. CDR3 bases: TGTGCCAGCAGCGAGGGGGGGGACACTGAAGCTTTCTTT. It is translated as CASSEGGDTEAFF. The V call is TRBV2, the J call TRBJ1-1, with D possibly TRBD1 on 6 matching bases. Trimming cost V 6 bases and J 3 bases, with 11 bases left between them. Germline V gene data show CDR1 as SNHLY and CDR2 as FYNNEI. The CDR3 loop spans 13 amino acids.

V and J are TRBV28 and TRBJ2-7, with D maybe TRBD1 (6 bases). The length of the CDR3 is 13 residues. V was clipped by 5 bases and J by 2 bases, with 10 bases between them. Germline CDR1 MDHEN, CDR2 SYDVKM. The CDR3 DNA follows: TGTGCCAGCAGTAACAGGGCCCCCTACGAGCAGTACTTC. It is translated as CASSNRAPYEQYF.

CDR3 region: CASSLDPRDQPQHF. As DNA, the CDR3 is TGTGCCAGCAGCTTAGATCCGCGGGACCAGCCCCAGCATTTT. The chain has TRBV7-6 and TRBJ1-5, with D perhaps TRBD1 (5 bases). V dropped 1 base and J dropped 7 bases, with 11 bases sitting between them. This CDR3 is built from 14 residues. Germline V gene sequence: CDR1 SGHVS, CDR2 FNYEAQ.

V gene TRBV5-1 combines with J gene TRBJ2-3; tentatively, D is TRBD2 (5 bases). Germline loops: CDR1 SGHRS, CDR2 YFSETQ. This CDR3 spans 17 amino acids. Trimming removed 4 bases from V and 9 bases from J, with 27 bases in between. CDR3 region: CASSGRPREETQITQYF. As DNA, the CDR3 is TGCGCCAGCAGCGGCCGCCCCCGGGAAGAGACACAGATAACGCAGTATTTT.

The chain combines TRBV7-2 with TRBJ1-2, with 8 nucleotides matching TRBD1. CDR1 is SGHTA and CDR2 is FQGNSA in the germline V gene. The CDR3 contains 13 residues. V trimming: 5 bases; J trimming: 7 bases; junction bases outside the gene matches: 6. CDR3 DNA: TGTGCCAGCAGCACCGACAGGGGAGGTGGCTACACCTTC. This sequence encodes CASSTDRGGGYTF.

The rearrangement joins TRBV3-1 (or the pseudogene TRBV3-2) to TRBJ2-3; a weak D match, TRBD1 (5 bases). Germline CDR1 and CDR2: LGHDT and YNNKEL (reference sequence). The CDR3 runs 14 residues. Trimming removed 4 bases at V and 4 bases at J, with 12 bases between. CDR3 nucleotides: TGTGCCAGCAGCCCAGCGTGGGGCTCAGATACGCAGTATTTT. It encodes CASSPAWGSDTQYF.

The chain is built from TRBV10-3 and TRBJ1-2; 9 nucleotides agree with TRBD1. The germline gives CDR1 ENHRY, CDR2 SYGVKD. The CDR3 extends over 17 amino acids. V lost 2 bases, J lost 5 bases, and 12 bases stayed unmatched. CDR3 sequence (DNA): TGTGCCATCAGTGAGGGAACAGGGGGCACTCTGCTTTATGGCTACACCTTC. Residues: CAISEGTGGTLLYGYTF.

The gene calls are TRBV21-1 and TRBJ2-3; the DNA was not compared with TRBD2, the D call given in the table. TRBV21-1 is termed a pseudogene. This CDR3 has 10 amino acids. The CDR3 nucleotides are TGTGCCAGCAGCCGTTATACGCAGTATTTT. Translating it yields CASSRYTQYF.

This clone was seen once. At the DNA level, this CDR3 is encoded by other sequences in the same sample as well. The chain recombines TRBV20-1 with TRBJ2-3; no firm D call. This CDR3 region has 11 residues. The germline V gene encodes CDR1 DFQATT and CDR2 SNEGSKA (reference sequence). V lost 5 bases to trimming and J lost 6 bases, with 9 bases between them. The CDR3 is CSASARDTQYF. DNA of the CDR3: TGCAGTGCTTCCGCGCGGGATACGCAGTATTTT.

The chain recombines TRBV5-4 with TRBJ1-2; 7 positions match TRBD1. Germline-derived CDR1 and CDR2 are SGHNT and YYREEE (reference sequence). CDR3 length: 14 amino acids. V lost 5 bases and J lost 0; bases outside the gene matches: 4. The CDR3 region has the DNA TGTGCCAGCAGGCGAGACAGGGCTAACTATGGCTACACCTTC. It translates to CASRRDRANYGYTF.

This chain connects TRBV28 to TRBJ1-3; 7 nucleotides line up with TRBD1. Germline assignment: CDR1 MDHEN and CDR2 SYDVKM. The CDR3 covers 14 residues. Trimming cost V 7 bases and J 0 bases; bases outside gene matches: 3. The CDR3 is CASTTGSSGNTIYF. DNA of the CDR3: TGTGCCAGCACGACAGGGAGCTCTGGAAACACCATATATTTT.

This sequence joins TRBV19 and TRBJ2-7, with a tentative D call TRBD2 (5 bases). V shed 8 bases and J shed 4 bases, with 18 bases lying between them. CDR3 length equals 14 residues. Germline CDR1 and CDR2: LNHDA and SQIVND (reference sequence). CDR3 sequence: CASSIEGRLYEQYF. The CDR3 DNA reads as TGTGCCAGTTCAATCGAGGGCAGACTATACGAGCAGTACTTC. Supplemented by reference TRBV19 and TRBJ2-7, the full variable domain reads DGGITQSPKYLFRKEGQNVTLSCEQNLNHDAMYWYRQDPGQGLRLIYYSQIVNDFQKGDIAEGYSVSREKKESFPLTVTSAQKNPTAFYLCASSIEGRLYEQYFGPGTRLTVT.

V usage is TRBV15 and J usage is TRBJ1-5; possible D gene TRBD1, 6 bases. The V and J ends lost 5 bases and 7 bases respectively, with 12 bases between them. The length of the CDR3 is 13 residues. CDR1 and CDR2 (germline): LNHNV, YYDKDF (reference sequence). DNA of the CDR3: TGTGCCACCAGCCCAGGGGTCGGACAGCCCCAGCATTTT. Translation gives CATSPGVGQPQHF.

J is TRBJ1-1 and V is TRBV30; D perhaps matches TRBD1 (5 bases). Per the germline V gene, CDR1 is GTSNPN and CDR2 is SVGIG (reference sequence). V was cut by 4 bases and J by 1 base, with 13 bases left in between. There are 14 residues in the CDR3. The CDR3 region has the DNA TGTGCCTGGAAAAGGCCAGGGTGGAACACTGAAGCTTTCTTT. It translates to CAWKRPGWNTEAFF. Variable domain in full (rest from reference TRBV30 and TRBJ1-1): SQTIHQWPATLVQPVGSPLSLECTVEGTSNPNLYWYRQAAGRGLQLLFYSVGIGQISSEVPQNLSASRPQDRQFILSSKKLLLSDSGFYLCAWKRPGWNTEAFFGQGTRLTVV.